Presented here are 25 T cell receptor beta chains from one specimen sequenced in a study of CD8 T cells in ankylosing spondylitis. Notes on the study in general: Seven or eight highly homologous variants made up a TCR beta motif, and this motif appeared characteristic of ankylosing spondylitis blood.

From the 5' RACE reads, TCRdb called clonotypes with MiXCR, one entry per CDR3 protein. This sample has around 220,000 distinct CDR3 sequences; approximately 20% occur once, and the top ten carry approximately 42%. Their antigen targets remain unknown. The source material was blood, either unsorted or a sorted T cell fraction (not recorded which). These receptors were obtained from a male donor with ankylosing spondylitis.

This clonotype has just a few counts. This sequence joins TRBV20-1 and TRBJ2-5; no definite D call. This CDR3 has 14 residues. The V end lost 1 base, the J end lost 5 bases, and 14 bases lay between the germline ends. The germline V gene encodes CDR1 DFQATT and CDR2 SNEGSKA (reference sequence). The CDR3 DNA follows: TGCAGTGCTAGAGCCATAGGGTTTGAGGAGACCCAGTACTTC. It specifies CSARAIGFEETQYF.

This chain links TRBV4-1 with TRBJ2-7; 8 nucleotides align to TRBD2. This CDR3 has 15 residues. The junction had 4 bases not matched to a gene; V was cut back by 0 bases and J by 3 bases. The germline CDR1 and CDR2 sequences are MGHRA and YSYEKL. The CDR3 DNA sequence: TGCGCCAGCAGCCAAGAGGCGGGAGGCCGCTACGAGCAGTACTTC. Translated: CASSQEAGGRYEQYF.

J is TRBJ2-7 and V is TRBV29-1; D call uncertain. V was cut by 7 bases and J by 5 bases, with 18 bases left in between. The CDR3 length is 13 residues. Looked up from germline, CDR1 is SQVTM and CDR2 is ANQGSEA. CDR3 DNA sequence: TGCAGCGCCACGCTAGACAATCGCAACGAGCAGTACTTC. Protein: CSATLDNRNEQYF.

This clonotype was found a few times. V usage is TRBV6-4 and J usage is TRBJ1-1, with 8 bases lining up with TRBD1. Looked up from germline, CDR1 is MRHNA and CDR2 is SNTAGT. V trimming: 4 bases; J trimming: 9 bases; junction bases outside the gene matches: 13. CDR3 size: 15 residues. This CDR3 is CASSANPGTGDQAFF. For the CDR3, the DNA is TGTGCCAGCAGTGCCAACCCCGGGACAGGCGACCAAGCTTTCTTT.

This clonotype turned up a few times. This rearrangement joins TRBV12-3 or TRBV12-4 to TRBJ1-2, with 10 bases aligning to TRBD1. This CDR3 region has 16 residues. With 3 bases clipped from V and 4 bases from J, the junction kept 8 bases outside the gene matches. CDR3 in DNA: TGTGCCAGCAGTTTCGTCCGGACAGGGGGTGGCTATGGCTACACCTTC. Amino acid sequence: CASSFVRTGGGYGYTF.

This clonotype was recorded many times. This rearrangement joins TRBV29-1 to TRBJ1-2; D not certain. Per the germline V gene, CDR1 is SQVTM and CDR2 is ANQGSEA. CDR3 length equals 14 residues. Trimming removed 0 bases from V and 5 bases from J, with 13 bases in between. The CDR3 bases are TGCAGCGTTGAAGATGAAATGACCGTTTATGGCTACACCTTC. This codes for CSVEDEMTVYGYTF.

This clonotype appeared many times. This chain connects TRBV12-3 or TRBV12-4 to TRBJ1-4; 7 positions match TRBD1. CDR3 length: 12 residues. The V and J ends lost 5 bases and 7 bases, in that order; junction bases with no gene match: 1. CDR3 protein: CASSGDSEKLFF. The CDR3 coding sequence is TGTGCCAGCAGTGGGGACAGTGAAAAACTGTTTTTT.

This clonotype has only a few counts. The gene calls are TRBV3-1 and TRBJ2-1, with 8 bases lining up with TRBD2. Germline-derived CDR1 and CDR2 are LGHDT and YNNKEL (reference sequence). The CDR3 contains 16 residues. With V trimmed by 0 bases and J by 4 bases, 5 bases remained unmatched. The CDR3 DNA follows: TGTGCCAGCAGCCAAGAACTAGCGGCAGAGTACAATGAGCAGTTCTTC. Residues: CASSQELAAEYNEQFF.

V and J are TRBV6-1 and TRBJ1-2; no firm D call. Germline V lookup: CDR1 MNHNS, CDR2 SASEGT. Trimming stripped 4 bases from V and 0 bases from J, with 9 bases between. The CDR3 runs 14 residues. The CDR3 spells CASSVYDSNYGYTF. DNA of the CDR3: TGTGCCAGCAGTGTCTACGACTCTAACTATGGCTACACCTTC.

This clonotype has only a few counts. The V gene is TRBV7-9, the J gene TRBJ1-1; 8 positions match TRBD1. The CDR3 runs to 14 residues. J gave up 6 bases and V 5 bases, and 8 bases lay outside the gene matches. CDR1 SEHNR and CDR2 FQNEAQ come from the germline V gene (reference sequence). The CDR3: CASSRTTGEPEAFF. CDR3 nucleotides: TGTGCCAGCAGCAGGACGACAGGGGAACCTGAAGCTTTCTTT.

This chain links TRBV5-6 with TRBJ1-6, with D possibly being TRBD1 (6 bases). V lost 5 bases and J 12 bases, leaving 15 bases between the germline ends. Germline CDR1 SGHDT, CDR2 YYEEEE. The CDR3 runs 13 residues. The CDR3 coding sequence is TGTGCCAGCAGTCAGGGGAACTTTCAACCCCTCCACTTT. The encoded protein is CASSQGNFQPLHF.

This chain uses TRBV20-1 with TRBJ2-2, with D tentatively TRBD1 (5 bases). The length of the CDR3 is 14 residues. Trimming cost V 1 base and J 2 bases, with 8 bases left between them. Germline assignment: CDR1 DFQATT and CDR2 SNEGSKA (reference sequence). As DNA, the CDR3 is TGCAGTGCTAGAGTACAGGACAACACCGGGGAGCTGTTTTTT. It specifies CSARVQDNTGELFF.

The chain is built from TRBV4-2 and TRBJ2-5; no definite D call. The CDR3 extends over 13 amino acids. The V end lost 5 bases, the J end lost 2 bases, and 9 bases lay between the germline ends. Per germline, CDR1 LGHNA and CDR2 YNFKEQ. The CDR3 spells CASSTSAQETQYF. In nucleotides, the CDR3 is TGTGCCAGCAGCACCAGCGCACAAGAGACCCAGTACTTC.

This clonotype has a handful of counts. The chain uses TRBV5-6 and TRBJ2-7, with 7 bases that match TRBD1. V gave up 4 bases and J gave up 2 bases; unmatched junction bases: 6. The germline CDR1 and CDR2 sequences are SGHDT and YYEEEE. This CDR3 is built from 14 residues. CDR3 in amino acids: CASSQDRNTYEQYF. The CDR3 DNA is TGTGCCAGCAGCCAGGACAGGAACACCTACGAGCAGTACTTC.

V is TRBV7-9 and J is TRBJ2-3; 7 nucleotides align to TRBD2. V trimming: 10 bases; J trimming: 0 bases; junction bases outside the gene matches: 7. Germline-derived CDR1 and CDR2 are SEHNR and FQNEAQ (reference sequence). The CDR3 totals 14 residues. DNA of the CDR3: TGTGCCACCGCGACTAGCCAGAGCACAGATACGCAGTATTTT. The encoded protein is CATATSQSTDTQYF.

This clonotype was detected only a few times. CDR3 nucleotide sequence: TGCGCCAGCAGCCAATCAGGCGACTCTAATGAAAAACTGTTTTTT. Its protein product is CASSQSGDSNEKLFF. The gene calls are TRBV4-1 and TRBJ1-4; the D is unclear. CDR3 size: 15 residues. CDR1 and CDR2 (germline): MGHRA, YSYEKL. V was clipped by 2 bases and J by 3 bases, with 10 bases between them.

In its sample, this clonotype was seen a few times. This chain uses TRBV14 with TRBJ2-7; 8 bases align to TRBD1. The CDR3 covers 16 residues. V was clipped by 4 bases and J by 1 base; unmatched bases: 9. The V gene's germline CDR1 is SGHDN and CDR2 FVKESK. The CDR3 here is CASSPLAGGLSYEQYF. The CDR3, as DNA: TGTGCCAGCAGCCCCCTCGCAGGGGGCTTATCCTACGAGCAGTACTTC.

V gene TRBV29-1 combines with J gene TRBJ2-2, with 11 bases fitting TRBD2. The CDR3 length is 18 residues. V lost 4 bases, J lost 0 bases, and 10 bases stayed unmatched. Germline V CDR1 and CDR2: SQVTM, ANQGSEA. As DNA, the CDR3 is TGCAGCGTTGTTTTACTAGCGGGAGATCGGGCGAACACCGGGGAGCTGTTTTTT. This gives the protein CSVVLLAGDRANTGELFF.

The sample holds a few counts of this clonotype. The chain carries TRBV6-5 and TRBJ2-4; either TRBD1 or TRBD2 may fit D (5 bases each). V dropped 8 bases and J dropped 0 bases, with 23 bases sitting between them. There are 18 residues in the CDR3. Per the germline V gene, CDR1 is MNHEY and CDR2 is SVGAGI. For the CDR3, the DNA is TGTGCCAGCTGTTGCCGGGACCTTCCGGATGTAGCCAAAAACATTCAGTACTTC. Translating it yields CASCCRDLPDVAKNIQYF.

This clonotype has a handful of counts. CDR3 sequence: CASSPGTDYRTDTQYF. The CDR3 DNA sequence: TGTGCCAGCAGCCCCGGGACAGACTACCGCACAGATACGCAGTATTTT. The V gene is TRBV7-9, the J gene TRBJ2-3, with 7 positions matching TRBD1. The CDR3 length is 16 residues. With V trimmed by 5 bases and J by 1 base, 9 bases remained unmatched. CDR1 SEHNR and CDR2 FQNEAQ come from the germline V gene (reference sequence).

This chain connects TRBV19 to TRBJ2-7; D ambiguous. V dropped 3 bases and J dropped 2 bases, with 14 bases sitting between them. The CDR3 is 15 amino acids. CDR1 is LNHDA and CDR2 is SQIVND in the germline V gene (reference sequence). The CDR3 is CASSIARRSAYEQYF. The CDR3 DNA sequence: TGTGCCAGTAGTATTGCCAGGCGTTCGGCCTACGAGCAGTACTTC.

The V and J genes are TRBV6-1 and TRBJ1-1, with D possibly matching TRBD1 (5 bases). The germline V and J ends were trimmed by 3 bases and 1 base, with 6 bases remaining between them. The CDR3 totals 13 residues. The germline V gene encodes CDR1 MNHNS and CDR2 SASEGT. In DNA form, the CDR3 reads TGTGCCAGCAGTGAGACAGCGAACACTGAAGCTTTCTTT. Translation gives CASSETANTEAFF.

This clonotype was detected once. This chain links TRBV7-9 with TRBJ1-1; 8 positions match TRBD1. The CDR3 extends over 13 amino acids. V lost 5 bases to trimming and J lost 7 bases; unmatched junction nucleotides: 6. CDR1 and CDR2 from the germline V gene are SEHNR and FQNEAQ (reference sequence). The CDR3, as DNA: TGTGCCAGCAGCCCTTCAGGGGGCGGTGAAGCTTTCTTT. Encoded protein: CASSPSGGGEAFF.

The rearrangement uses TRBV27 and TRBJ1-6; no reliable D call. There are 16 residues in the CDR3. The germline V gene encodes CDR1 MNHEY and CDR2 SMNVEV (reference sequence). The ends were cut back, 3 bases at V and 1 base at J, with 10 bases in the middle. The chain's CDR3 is CASSFGWGSYNSPLHF. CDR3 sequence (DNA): TGTGCCAGCAGTTTTGGCTGGGGATCCTATAATTCACCCCTCCACTTT.

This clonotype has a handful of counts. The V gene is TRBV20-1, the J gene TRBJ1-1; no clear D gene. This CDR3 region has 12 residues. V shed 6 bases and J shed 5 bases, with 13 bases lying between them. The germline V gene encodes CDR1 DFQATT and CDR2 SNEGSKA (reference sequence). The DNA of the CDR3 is TGCAGTGCCGATATGTTGGGAACTGAAGCTTTCTTT. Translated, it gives CSADMLGTEAFF.